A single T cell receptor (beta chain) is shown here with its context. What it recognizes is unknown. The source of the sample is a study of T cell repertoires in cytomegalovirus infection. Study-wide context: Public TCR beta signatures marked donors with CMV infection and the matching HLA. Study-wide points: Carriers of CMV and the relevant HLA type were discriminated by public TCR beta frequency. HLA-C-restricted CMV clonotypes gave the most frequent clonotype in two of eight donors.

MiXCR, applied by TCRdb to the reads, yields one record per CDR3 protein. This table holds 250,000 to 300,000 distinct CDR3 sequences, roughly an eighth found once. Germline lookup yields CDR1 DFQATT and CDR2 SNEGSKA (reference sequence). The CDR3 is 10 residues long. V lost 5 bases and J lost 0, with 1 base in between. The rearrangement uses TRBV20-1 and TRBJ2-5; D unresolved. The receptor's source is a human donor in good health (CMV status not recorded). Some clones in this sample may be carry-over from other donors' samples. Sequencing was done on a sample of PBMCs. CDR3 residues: CSAYQETQYF. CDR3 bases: TGCAGTGCTTACCAAGAGACCCAGTACTTC.